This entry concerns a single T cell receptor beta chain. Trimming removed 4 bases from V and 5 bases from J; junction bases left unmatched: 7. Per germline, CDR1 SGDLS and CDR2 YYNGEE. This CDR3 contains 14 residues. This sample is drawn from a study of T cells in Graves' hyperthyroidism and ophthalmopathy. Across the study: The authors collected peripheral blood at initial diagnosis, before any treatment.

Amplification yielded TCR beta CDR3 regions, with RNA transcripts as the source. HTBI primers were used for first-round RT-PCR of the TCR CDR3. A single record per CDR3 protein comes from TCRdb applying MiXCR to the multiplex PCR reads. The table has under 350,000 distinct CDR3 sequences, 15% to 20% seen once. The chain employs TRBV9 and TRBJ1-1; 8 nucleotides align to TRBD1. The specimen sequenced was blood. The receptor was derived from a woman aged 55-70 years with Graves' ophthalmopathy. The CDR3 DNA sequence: TGTGCCAGCAGCTTTGGACAGGGCTGGACTGAAGCTTTCTTT. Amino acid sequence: CASSFGQGWTEAFF.